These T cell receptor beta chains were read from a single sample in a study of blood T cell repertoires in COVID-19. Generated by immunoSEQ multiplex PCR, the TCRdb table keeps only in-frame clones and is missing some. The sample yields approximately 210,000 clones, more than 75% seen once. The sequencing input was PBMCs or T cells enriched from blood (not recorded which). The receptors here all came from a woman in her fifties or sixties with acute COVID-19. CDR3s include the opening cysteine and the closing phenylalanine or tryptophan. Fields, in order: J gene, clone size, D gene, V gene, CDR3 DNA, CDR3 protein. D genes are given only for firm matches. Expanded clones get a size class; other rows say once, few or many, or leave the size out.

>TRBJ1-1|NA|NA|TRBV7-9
TGTGCCAGCAGCTTAGCAGGAAGGGGTGAAGCTTTCTTT
CASSLAGRGEAFF
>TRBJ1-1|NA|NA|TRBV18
TGTGCCAGCTCACCTCAGGGGAACACTGAAGCTTTCTTT
CASSPQGNTEAFF
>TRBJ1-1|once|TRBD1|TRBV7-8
TGTGCCAGCAGCTTAGGACAGGGGGGAGACACTGAAGCTTTCTTT
CASSLGQGGDTEAFF
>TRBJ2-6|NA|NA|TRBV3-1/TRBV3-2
TGTGCCAGCAGCCAAAGAAGGGGCGTAGGCTCTGGGGCCAACGTCCTGACTTTC
CASSQRRGVGSGANVLTF
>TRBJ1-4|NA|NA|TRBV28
TGTGCCAGCAGTTTATCGGCAGGGGTCAAAGCAACTAATGAAAAACTGTTTTTT
CASSLSAGVKATNEKLFF
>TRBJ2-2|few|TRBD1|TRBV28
TGTGCCAGCAGGGGGACAGCAACCGGGGAGCTGTTTTTT
CASRGTATGELFF
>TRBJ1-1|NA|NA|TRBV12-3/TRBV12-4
TGTGCCAGCAGTCCAGGTACTTACACTGAAGCTTTCTTT
CASSPGTYTEAFF
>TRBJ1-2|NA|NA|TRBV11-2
TGTGCCAGCAGCTTAGCCGCCGGAGGGTTTGGTAACTATGGCTACACCTTC
CASSLAAGGFGNYGYTF
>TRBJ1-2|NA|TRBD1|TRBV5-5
TGTGCCAGCAGCCCAGACAGGGCCTGGGGCTACACCTTC
CASSPDRAWGYTF
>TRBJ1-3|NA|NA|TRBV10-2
TGCGCCAGCACCCCCGTCCAGGGTGGTGGAAACACCATATATTTT
CASTPVQGGGNTIYF
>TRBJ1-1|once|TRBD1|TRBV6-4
TGTGCCAGCAGAGGGGACAGGGGGCGCGTCACTGAAGCTTTCTTT
CASRGDRGRVTEAFF